The TCR beta chain under discussion was sequenced for a study of T cell responses to AZD1222 COVID-19 vaccine. Germline loops: CDR1 MNHEY, CDR2 SVGAGI. The CDR3 is made up of 14 amino acids. V lost 7 bases and J lost 10; bases outside the gene matches: 4. Some clones are missing from TCRdb's copy, which holds only in-frame ones; the method was immunoSEQ multiplex PCR. Of 54,000 or so clones in the sample, about 90% are singletons; the top ten hold 2%. The sequence came from an adult in good health. This rearrangement joins TRBV6-5 to TRBJ2-1, with 16 bases aligning to TRBD2. Sequencing was performed on peripheral blood, taken on day 0 of AZD1222 vaccination. CDR3 sequence (DNA): TGTGCCAGCACCCCGGGACTAGCGGGAGGGGAGCAGTTCTTC. It encodes CASTPGLAGGEQFF.